This T cell receptor (beta chain) was sequenced during a study of blood T cell repertoires in COVID-19 (dated by TCRdb to the early 2020s). With regard to the full study: Samples from collaborators originated in the United States, Italy and Spain and spanned both the acute and convalescent phases of COVID-19. The material from the prospective study consisted of cDNA or gDNA derived from T cells, B-cell-depleted T cells, or PBMCs. The dataset comprised deeply sampled blood TCRbeta repertoires from subjects exposed to, actively infected with, or recovered from COVID-19. The repertoires were released in a freely available public database meant as a resource for research on the immune response to SARS-CoV-2. Samples came from the ongoing ImmuneRACE study (first 160 participants) plus 1,254 subjects from 6 global collaborators. A de-identified subject ID, COVID-19 status, age in years and sex were almost always included in the sample metadata. HLA class I and class II types, where available, came from metadata supplied by the sample provider rather than from assay-based typing.

As concerns this clone: This clone's antigen is unknown. No much larger clonotype is one base removed from it; base qualities were not supplied.

The study at large found these results: The quantity of clinical and demographic metadata differed by source and by participant and was supplied without curation.

TCRbeta CDR3 regions were amplified from genomic DNA using the immunoSEQ Assay, a bias-controlled multiplex PCR. In the authors' own workflow: The number of nucleated cells in each sample was estimated by amplification of reference gene primers within the assay. To quantify the absolute abundance of each unique TCRbeta CDR3 rearrangement, sequence reads were collapsed and filtered. For each sample, productive Simpson clonality was calculated by taking the square root of Simpson's diversity index across productive rearrangements. TCRdb's version of the immuneACCESS table is confined to in-frame rearrangements and falls short of the full clone set. An unresolved V gene accounts for under half of the shortfall where checked; the remainder is of unknown origin. That table supplies the V and J calls and clone size; D and trimming were determined from the DNA. Recorded for this sample are a few hundred thousand clones; roughly 83% of them occurred a single time. The ten largest make up under 5.5% of the sample.

Spanning cysteine to phenylalanine, the CDR3 consists of 16 amino acids. Solely the CDR3 DNA is kept, with 48 bases framed from the first base. Between the V and J ends, shortened by 5 bases and 4 bases respectively, the junction contains 20 bases. As encoded in the germline V gene (reference sequence), CDR1 is MNHNY while CDR2 is SVGAGI. Another Seattle source contributed samples from volunteer blood donors who had recovered from COVID-19. Each collaborating institution followed its own protocols to collect whole blood in K2EDTA tubes. Collaborator samples were shipped for TCRbeta analysis as frozen whole blood, isolated PBMCs, or DNA extracted from either sample type.

The sequenced sample was peripheral blood. The rearrangement joined TRBV6-6 to TRBJ1-2; tentative D gene TRBD1, with 5 bases matching. The sequence was collected from a man in his sixties who had recovered from COVID-19. The CDR3 corresponds to CASSTQLRAGGYGYTF. The bases are TGTGCCAGCAGTACCCAGTTAAGAGCGGGGGGCTATGGCTACACCTTC.